These 23 T cell receptor beta chains originate from one sample sequenced in a study of blood T cells in healthy people across ages. A second PCR of about 7 to 12 cycles used a sample-barcoded 5' primer and a J-beta primer mix. TCRdb independently ran MiXCR on the 5' RACE reads; one entry per CDR3 protein. Of hundreds of thousands of distinct CDR3 sequences detected, 27% appear once; the ten largest clones hold approximately 30%. Source material: blood. The receptor source for this set is an older woman in good health.

Regarding this clonotype: At one boundary the junction diverges from the germline segment, which might be a read error. V gene TRBV14 combines with J gene TRBJ2-7; no clear D gene. Looked up from germline, CDR1 is SGHDN and CDR2 is FVKESK. The CDR3 is made up of 15 amino acids. The CDR3 DNA follows: TGTGCCAGCAGCCCTAAGCCGGGCCCTTCCTACGAGCGGTACTTC. Protein: CASSPKPGPSYERYF.

The V call is TRBV6-2 or TRBV6-3, the J call TRBJ2-3; D is ambiguous. The CDR3 length is 14 residues. V lost 5 bases to trimming and J lost 3 bases, with 12 bases between them. Per the germline V gene, CDR1 is MNHEY and CDR2 is SVGEGT. This chain's CDR3 is CASSPPLGTDTQYF. The CDR3 DNA reads as TGTGCCAGCAGTCCCCCGCTCGGGACAGATACGCAGTATTTT.

J is TRBJ1-5 and V is TRBV7-2; D not certain. Germline lookup yields CDR1 SGHTA and CDR2 FQGNSA. CDR3 length: 13 residues. With 4 bases removed from V and 7 bases from J, the gap between germline ends came to 11 bases. The CDR3 DNA is TGTGCCAGCAGCTACTGGCAAAACCAGCCCCAGCATTTT. Amino acid sequence: CASSYWQNQPQHF.

This clonotype occurred a few times. The genes are TRBV11-2 and TRBJ2-1; D is undetermined. The length of the CDR3 is 14 residues. V was shortened by 6 bases and J by 0 bases, with 9 bases between the two germline ends. Looked up from germline, CDR1 is SGHAT and CDR2 is FQNNGV. CDR3 in DNA: TGTGCCAGCAGTTATCAGAGCTCCTACAATGAGCAGTTCTTC. Translated: CASSYQSSYNEQFF.

This sequence joins TRBV7-9 and TRBJ1-3; D gene ambiguous. The V end was cut by 3 bases, the J end by 3 bases, with 9 bases between. Germline CDR1 is SEHNR and CDR2 is FQNEAQ (reference sequence). This CDR3 is 14 amino acids long. CDR3 loop: CASSFGVGGNTIYF. The CDR3 DNA sequence: TGTGCCAGCAGCTTTGGGGTTGGTGGAAACACCATATATTTT.

V gene TRBV12-3 or TRBV12-4 combines with J gene TRBJ1-2, with 8 bases aligning to TRBD1. V lost 3 bases and J lost 4; bases outside the gene matches: 4. The CDR3 length is 14 residues. The CDR3 loop reads CASSLDRASYGYTF. The CDR3 DNA sequence: TGTGCCAGCAGTTTGGACAGGGCATCCTATGGCTACACCTTC.

V is TRBV7-2 and J is TRBJ2-2; D is unresolved. The CDR3 contains 12 residues. Germline V gives CDR1 SGHTA, CDR2 FQGNSA. Trimming pared 8 bases from V and 4 bases from J, leaving 8 bases between. DNA for the CDR3: TGTGCCAGCTCAGTTAGCACCGGGGAGCTGTTTTTT. Translating gives CASSVSTGELFF.

The J gene is TRBJ2-7, the V gene TRBV29-1; TRBD1 is a possible D gene (5 bases). Trimming pared 5 bases from V and 6 bases from J, leaving 14 bases between. Germline lookup yields CDR1 SQVTM and CDR2 ANQGSEA. The CDR3 is 12 residues long. CDR3 sequence (DNA): TGCAGCGTTCGTTTTGGGCAGGGCGAGCAGTACTTC. Translating it yields CSVRFGQGEQYF.

The chain joins TRBV10-3 to TRBJ2-5; 11 bases are shared with TRBD2. The DNA end favors TRBJ2-7, so the J call may be wrong. CDR3 length: 14 residues. The germline CDR1 and CDR2 sequences are ENHRY and SYGVKD. For the CDR3, the DNA is TGTGCCATCAGGGGGACTAGCGGCTTCTACGAGCAGTACTTC. Translating gives CAIRGTSGFYEQYF.

The chain carries TRBV29-1 and TRBJ2-3; the D gene is possibly TRBD1 (5 bases). The CDR3 consists of 16 residues. Between the trimmed V and J ends, which lost 0 bases and 2 bases, there was a span of 15 bases. Germline-derived CDR1 and CDR2 are SQVTM and ANQGSEA. As DNA, the CDR3 is TGCAGCGTTGAAGATCCCCCGGACACCTACACAGATACGCAGTATTTT. This gives the protein CSVEDPPDTYTDTQYF.

This clonotype occurred a few times. The chain joins TRBV7-9 to TRBJ1-4; D remains ambiguous. The germline gives CDR1 SEHNR, CDR2 FQNEAQ (reference sequence). Deletions cut 1 base from V and 5 bases from J, with 14 bases between. The CDR3 has 16 amino acids. The CDR3 spells CASSLDLDTPNEKLFF. In DNA, the CDR3 is TGTGCCAGCAGCTTAGACCTCGACACTCCAAATGAAAAACTGTTTTTT.

The sample holds a few counts of this clonotype. The chain is built from TRBV4-2 and TRBJ2-7, with 7 positions matching TRBD2. V gave up 1 base and J gave up 0 bases; unmatched junction bases: 6. Germline V gene sequence: CDR1 LGHNA, CDR2 YNFKEQ. The CDR3 contains 16 residues. The CDR3 protein is CASSQVSGGGSYEQYF. The CDR3 DNA reads TGTGCCAGCAGCCAAGTTAGTGGCGGGGGCTCCTACGAGCAGTACTTC.

This clonotype was detected ten times or more. This sequence joins TRBV29-1 and TRBJ2-1; D ambiguous. Germline CDR1 SQVTM, CDR2 ANQGSEA. CDR3 length equals 11 residues. Trimming pared 0 bases from V and 10 bases from J, leaving 7 bases between. The CDR3: CSVEDPGEQFF. CDR3 sequence (DNA): TGCAGCGTTGAAGATCCCGGGGAGCAGTTCTTC.

The sample holds many counts of this clonotype. The chain links TRBV7-9 to TRBJ1-4; D unclear. V lost 5 bases and J 2 bases, leaving 12 bases between the germline ends. From germline, CDR1 is SEHNR and CDR2 FQNEAQ (reference sequence). The CDR3 runs 15 residues. In nucleotides, the CDR3 is TGTGCCAGCAGCCCATCTAGGGTCACTAATGAAAAACTGTTTTTT. Its translation: CASSPSRVTNEKLFF.

This clonotype was observed a few times. The V and J genes are TRBV12-3 or TRBV12-4 and TRBJ2-3; D is perhaps TRBD1 or TRBD2 (5 bases each). The CDR3 spans 14 residues. Trimming left V 8 bases short and J 6 bases short, with 18 bases between. CDR3 loop: CASSPGRGVDTQYF. CDR3 DNA sequence: TGTGCCAGCTCACCGGGACGGGGAGTGGATACGCAGTATTTT.

The chain couples TRBV28 to TRBJ2-3; TRBD2 matches at 7 bases. The V and J ends lost 6 bases and 5 bases, in that order; junction bases with no gene match: 14. Germline assignment: CDR1 MDHEN and CDR2 SYDVKM. This CDR3 has 16 amino acids. The CDR3 protein is CASRRFDSGFVDTQYF. For the CDR3, the DNA is TGTGCCAGCAGACGCTTTGATAGCGGGTTCGTAGATACGCAGTATTTT. The full variable domain, rest sourced from reference TRBV28 and TRBJ2-3, is DVKVTQSSRYLVKRTGEKVFLECVQDMDHENMFWYRQDPGLGLRLIYFSYDVKMKEKGDIPEGYSVSREKKERFSLILESASTNQTSMYLCASRRFDSGFVDTQYFGPGTRLTVL.

The chain links TRBV4-3 to TRBJ1-4, with no clear D. With 0 bases removed from V and 7 bases from J, the gap between germline ends came to 6 bases. The CDR3 totals 13 residues. Looked up from germline, CDR1 is LGHNA and CDR2 is YSLEER. In DNA, the CDR3 is TGCGCCAGCAGCCAAGAACGGAGTGAAAAACTGTTTTTT. Encoded protein: CASSQERSEKLFF.

This clonotype was recorded a few times. The chain is built from TRBV7-8 and TRBJ2-1; no clear D. CDR3 length: 16 residues. V dropped 1 base and J dropped 0 bases, with 10 bases sitting between them. Germline V lookup: CDR1 SGHVS, CDR2 FQNEAQ. CDR3 DNA: TGTGCCAGCAGCTTAGTTGCGAGGAGCTCCTACAATGAGCAGTTCTTC. Protein sequence: CASSLVARSSYNEQFF.

There are a few counts of this clonotype. The chain is built from TRBV28 and TRBJ2-5; 12 bases are shared with TRBD2. TRBJ2-7 matches the DNA end more closely, so the J call is doubtful. Germline loops: CDR1 MDHEN, CDR2 SYDVKM. This CDR3 region has 14 residues. The CDR3 DNA reads TGTGCCAGCAATCTAGCGGGAGGGTTCTACGAGCAGTACTTC. It is translated as CASNLAGGFYEQYF.

The gene calls are TRBV6-1 and TRBJ1-4, with TRBD1 as a possible D gene (5 bases). Germline V gives CDR1 MNHNS, CDR2 SASEGT. This CDR3 is built from 15 residues. Between the trimmed V and J ends, which lost 6 bases and 4 bases, there was a span of 15 bases. CDR3 amino acids: CASRGGTAYNEKLFF. CDR3 DNA sequence: TGTGCCAGCAGAGGAGGGACCGCATATAATGAAAAACTGTTTTTT.

V is TRBV28 and J is TRBJ1-1, with D maybe TRBD1 (6 bases). The CDR3 totals 16 residues. V was clipped by 2 bases and J by 2 bases, with 15 bases between them. CDR1 MDHEN and CDR2 SYDVKM come from the germline V gene. The CDR3 bases are TGTGCCAGCAGTTTACCCAGGGGCTCATTAAACACTGAAGCTTTCTTT. Protein: CASSLPRGSLNTEAFF.

This clonotype has only a few counts. V and J are TRBV27 and TRBJ2-3; TRBD1 might be the D (5 bases). The CDR3 runs 16 residues. Germline loops: CDR1 MNHEY, CDR2 SMNVEV (reference sequence). V was shortened by 5 bases and J by 2 bases, with 17 bases between the two germline ends. The chain's CDR3 is CASSPQSGFATDTQYF. The CDR3 bases are TGTGCCAGCAGTCCTCAATCAGGGTTTGCCACAGATACGCAGTATTTT.

The sample holds a few counts of this clonotype. The chain has TRBV20-1 and TRBJ2-5, with D perhaps TRBD1 or TRBD2 (5 bases each). The last part of the DNA fits TRBJ2-7 better; the J call may be wrong. Germline assignment: CDR1 DFQATT and CDR2 SNEGSKA (reference sequence). This CDR3 spans 13 amino acids. Written as DNA, the CDR3 is TGCAGTGCTAGAGGGGCAGGGAGCTACGAGCAGTACTTC. As protein: CSARGAGSYEQYF.